This TCR beta chain was obtained from a study of human T cells and chemical hapten exposure. TCRdb re-called the RACE reads through MiXCR, storing one row per CDR3 protein. The data show about 14,000 distinct CDR3 sequences, 15% to 20% seen once. Trimming took 3 bases from V and 2 from J; bases not matched to a gene: 4. This CDR3 is 16 amino acids long. Germline CDR1 reads ENHRY; CDR2 reads SYGVKD. As for time point: patch test 1, 2 weeks after DPC sensitization. The treatment denotes: therapeutic diphenylcyclopropenone sensitization with weekly scalp DPC. In its sample, this clonotype was seen many times.

The sequenced sample was whole blood, obtained in connection with sensitization to the hapten diphenylcyclopropenone (DPC). This clonotype originated in a woman in her 30s with alopecia areata. Some clones in this sample may be carry-over from other donors' samples. V usage is TRBV10-3 and J usage is TRBJ1-5, with 10 bases aligning to TRBD1. This CDR3 is CAISDGDRGGNQPQHF. The CDR3 bases are TGTGCCATCAGTGACGGGGACAGGGGAGGCAATCAGCCCCAGCATTTT.